This T cell receptor beta chain was found in a study of blood T cell repertoires in COVID-19. The overall study: The United States, Italy and Spain supplied acute and convalescent COVID-19 samples. From T cells, B-cell-depleted T cells, or PBMCs came the material, which was cDNA or gDNA.

How the authors handled the data: Researchers report that nucleated cell counts were estimated from reference gene primer amplification. Sequenced by immunoSEQ multiplex PCR; TCRdb stores in-frame clones only, minus some. That table is the source of V, J and clone size, and D and trimming were worked out from the DNA. The sample includes around 94,000 clones, about 80% of them seen just once. Input material: peripheral blood. The receptor comes from a man aged 60-69 years with acute or convalescent COVID-19.

The CDR3 sequence: CSVEPPGGEKLFF. CDR3 nucleotides: TGCAGCGTTGAACCCCCCGGCGGTGAAAAACTGTTTTTT. The J gene is TRBJ1-4, the V gene TRBV29-1, with D hard to call. The length of the CDR3 is 13 residues. V was cut by 2 bases and J by 7 bases, with 11 bases left in between. CDR1 and CDR2 (germline): SQVTM, ANQGSEA.